One sample yielded the 29 T cell receptor beta chains listed below, sequenced in a study of cytomegalovirus exposure and HLA in healthy donors (dated by TCRdb to 2016 to 2017). The protocol used for the library was the immunoSEQ multiplex PCR assay. For the multiplex PCR, a mixture combining 60 forward primers for TCR Vbeta segments and 13 reverse primers for TCR Jbeta segments was used. The source is immuneACCESS, and TCRdb retained only in-frame sequences with V and J called. Part of the clones is not carried over; for the studies checked, unresolved V genes explain less than half of this, and the remainder is unexplained. This sample has about 190,000 clones in its table, and around 87% of those were observed once. Around 1.4% of the sample goes to the ten largest clones. Source material: PBMCs. The receptors shown here come from a man aged 25 to 40 in good health and CMV-seronegative.

The CDR3 DNA follows: TGTGCCAGCAGCCAAGGGACGGAGCGGGGTTACACCGGGGAGCTGTTTTTT. This encodes CASSQGTERGYTGELFF. V and J are TRBV4-2 and TRBJ2-2; the match to TRBD2 covers 7 bases. The V segment lost 1 base and the J segment 3 bases; nucleotides outside the gene matches: 8. Germline V gene sequence: CDR1 LGHNA, CDR2 YNFKEQ. The CDR3 is 17 amino acids.

The V and J genes are TRBV19 and TRBJ2-1, with 15 bases lining up with TRBD2. Germline CDR1 reads LNHDA; CDR2 reads SQIVND (reference sequence). This CDR3 has 19 amino acids. Trimming removed 5 bases from V and 3 bases from J; junction bases left unmatched: 11. CDR3 loop: CASSPRTSGGEPYYNEQFF. CDR3 DNA sequence: TGTGCCAGTAGTCCCCGGACTAGCGGGGGGGAACCTTACTACAATGAGCAGTTCTTC. The complete variable domain, with remaining parts taken from reference TRBV19 and TRBJ2-1, reads DGGITQSPKYLFRKEGQNVTLSCEQNLNHDAMYWYRQDPGQGLRLIYYSQIVNDFQKGDIAEGYSVSREKKESFPLTVTSAQKNPTAFYLCASSPRTSGGEPYYNEQFFGPGTRLTVL.

The chain employs TRBV5-1 and TRBJ1-1; weak D call: TRBD1 (6 bases). This CDR3 has 14 residues. Between the trimmed V and J ends, which lost 2 bases and 11 bases, there was a span of 19 bases. Germline values: CDR1 SGHRS, CDR2 YFSETQ. The CDR3 protein is CASSLSQKGGRAFF. The CDR3 coding sequence is TGCGCCAGCAGCTTAAGTCAGAAGGGGGGGAGGGCTTTCTTT.

V usage is TRBV28 and J usage is TRBJ1-4, with D unclear. This CDR3 has 14 amino acids. V was clipped by 7 bases and J by 6 bases, with 15 bases between them. CDR1 is MDHEN and CDR2 is SYDVKM in the germline V gene. For the CDR3, the DNA is TGTGCCAGCACGGGCGGGCAGGTTTATGAAAAACTGTTTTTT. The encoded protein is CASTGGQVYEKLFF.

The chain uses TRBV7-8 and TRBJ1-2; D is perhaps TRBD1 (6 bases). The CDR3 is 13 residues long. Per germline, CDR1 SGHVS and CDR2 FQNEAQ. With 3 bases removed from V and 5 bases from J, the gap between germline ends came to 10 bases. The CDR3 DNA reads as TGTGCCAGCAGCTTTGGGGGCAGTTATGGCTACACCTTC. Protein product: CASSFGGSYGYTF.

V is TRBV29-1 and J is TRBJ2-2, with D maybe TRBD2 (5 bases). The CDR3 spans 14 residues. Germline V gene lookup returns CDR1 SQVTM and CDR2 ANQGSEA. The germline V and J ends were trimmed by 7 bases and 0 bases, with 12 bases remaining between them. This CDR3 is CSARPAANTGELFF. The CDR3 region has the DNA TGCAGCGCCCGGCCAGCGGCGAACACCGGGGAGCTGTTTTTT.

The J gene is TRBJ1-1, the V gene TRBV11-2, with D tentatively TRBD1 (5 bases). V lost 0 bases and J lost 3, with 8 bases in between. This CDR3 has 14 residues. Germline V gene lookup returns CDR1 SGHAT and CDR2 FQNNGV. CDR3 DNA: TGTGCCAGCAGCTTAGAACCAGGGTACACTGAAGCTTTCTTT. Its protein is CASSLEPGYTEAFF.

This clone was recorded a few times. The chain combines TRBV19 with TRBJ2-5; D not certain. CDR3 length: 14 amino acids. The germline V and J ends were trimmed by 2 bases and 5 bases, with 12 bases remaining between them. The V gene's germline CDR1 is LNHDA and CDR2 SQIVND (reference sequence). The CDR3 nucleotides read TGTGCCAGTAGTATACCTACTCACTGGGAGACCCAGTACTTC. As protein: CASSIPTHWETQYF.

This clone was counted a few times. The chain uses TRBV12-5 and TRBJ2-3; D might be TRBD2 (6 bases). The CDR3 runs to 13 residues. V shed 2 bases and J shed 4 bases, with 7 bases lying between them. CDR1 and CDR2 (germline): LGHNT, FRNRAP. The CDR3 region has the DNA TGTGCTAGTGGTTTGCCGGGGGCAGATACGCAGTATTTT. Protein sequence: CASGLPGADTQYF.

The chain has TRBV27 and TRBJ1-6; weak D call: TRBD1 (5 bases). Trimming stripped 3 bases from V and 6 bases from J, with 12 bases between. The CDR3 sequence is 15 residues long. Germline V lookup: CDR1 MNHEY, CDR2 SMNVEV (reference sequence). In DNA, the CDR3 is TGTGCCAGCAGTTTTGAGGTGACAGCTAATTCACCCCTCCACTTT. Translating it yields CASSFEVTANSPLHF.

The chain has TRBV6-1 and TRBJ2-1; D not certain. CDR1 MNHNS and CDR2 SASEGT come from the germline V gene. V lost 8 bases to trimming and J lost 3 bases, with 11 bases between them. CDR3 length: 13 amino acids. The CDR3: CASDERGYNEQFF. The DNA for the CDR3 is TGTGCCAGCGACGAGAGAGGCTACAATGAGCAGTTCTTC.

This chain connects TRBV7-8 to TRBJ1-1; TRBD1 is a possible D gene (5 bases). V dropped 1 base and J dropped 4 bases, with 13 bases sitting between them. Germline values: CDR1 SGHVS, CDR2 FQNEAQ. The CDR3 has 15 amino acids. The CDR3 DNA reads as TGTGCCAGCAGCTTAGGAGCAGGGTTGGGCACTGAAGCTTTCTTT. This gives the protein CASSLGAGLGTEAFF.

The J gene is TRBJ2-3, the V gene TRBV28, with 11 bases that match TRBD2. The V and J ends lost 1 base and 2 bases, in that order; junction bases with no gene match: 11. Per germline, CDR1 MDHEN and CDR2 SYDVKM. The CDR3 has 19 amino acids. The CDR3 protein is CASSLSGLAGGAVTDTQYF. The CDR3 nucleotides are TGTGCCAGCAGTTTATCAGGGCTAGCGGGGGGCGCTGTCACAGATACGCAGTATTTT.

The chain employs TRBV4-2 and TRBJ2-5; maybe TRBD1 (5 bases). Trimming pared 0 bases from V and 5 bases from J, leaving 16 bases between. Per the germline V gene, CDR1 is LGHNA and CDR2 is YNFKEQ. The CDR3 runs to 16 residues. The CDR3 loop is CASSQEGRVVGETQYF. Written as DNA, the CDR3 is TGTGCCAGCAGCCAAGAGGGGCGTGTCGTTGGGGAGACCCAGTACTTC.

This clone occurred once. CDR3 DNA: TGTGCCAGTAGTATAACCGGGAACACTGGAGGTCAGCCCCAGCATTTT. Its protein product is CASSITGNTGGQPQHF. The chain combines TRBV19 with TRBJ1-5; D is unclear. The germline V gene encodes CDR1 LNHDA and CDR2 SQIVND (reference sequence). V was pared by 2 bases and J by 6 bases, with 17 bases between. The CDR3 contains 16 residues.

The CDR3 loop is CASRQGSDETQYF. The CDR3, as DNA: TGTGCCAGTAGGCAGGGCTCCGATGAGACCCAGTACTTC. V usage is TRBV5-4 and J usage is TRBJ2-5, with D perhaps TRBD1 (5 bases). The length of the CDR3 is 13 residues. The ends were cut back, 8 bases at V and 5 bases at J, with 16 bases in the middle. Germline V gene sequence: CDR1 SGHNT, CDR2 YYREEE (reference sequence).

The V and J genes are TRBV28 and TRBJ2-3; weak D call: TRBD2 (7 bases). V was trimmed by 6 bases and J by 0 bases, leaving 10 bases between them. CDR3 size: 14 residues. Per germline, CDR1 MDHEN and CDR2 SYDVKM. The chain's CDR3 is CASRGGASTDTQYF. CDR3 in DNA: TGTGCCAGCAGGGGGGGGGCTAGCACAGATACGCAGTATTTT.

The chain combines TRBV7-9 with TRBJ2-5, with D unresolved. CDR1 is SEHNR, CDR2 FQNEAQ, per germline (reference sequence). The CDR3 length is 12 residues. V was trimmed by 1 base and J by 5 bases, leaving 5 bases between them. This CDR3 reads CASSLVSETQYF. CDR3 coding DNA: TGTGCCAGCAGCTTAGTTTCGGAGACCCAGTACTTC.

The chain joins TRBV6-6 to TRBJ1-3; D is unclear. V gave up 5 bases and J gave up 3 bases, with 14 bases separating them. This CDR3 contains 15 residues. Looked up from germline, CDR1 is MNHNY and CDR2 is SVGAGI (reference sequence). The chain's CDR3 is CASSRFQESGNTIYF. In DNA, the CDR3 is TGTGCCAGCAGTAGGTTCCAGGAAAGTGGAAACACCATATATTTT.

The chain carries TRBV5-5 and TRBJ1-5, with a possible D match to TRBD1 (6 bases). This CDR3 is 15 amino acids long. The V end was cut by 4 bases, the J end by 6 bases, with 17 bases between. Per germline, CDR1 SGHKS and CDR2 YYEKEE (reference sequence). The CDR3 DNA follows: TGTGCCAGCAGCCTTACAGGGTCCCTGGTTCAGCCCCAGCATTTT. It specifies CASSLTGSLVQPQHF.

The gene calls are TRBV7-9 and TRBJ2-5; tentatively, D is TRBD2 (5 bases). Germline lookup yields CDR1 SEHNR and CDR2 FQNEAQ (reference sequence). V dropped 1 base and J dropped 9 bases, with 12 bases sitting between them. The CDR3 runs 13 residues. CDR3 protein: CASSLGFVEAQYF. The CDR3 DNA follows: TGTGCCAGCAGCTTAGGGTTCGTGGAGGCCCAGTACTTC.

V gene TRBV19 combines with J gene TRBJ1-2; D may be TRBD1 (5 bases). The CDR3 is 14 amino acids. Trimming took off 6 bases at V and 3 bases at J, with 14 bases between the two ends. CDR1 and CDR2 (germline): LNHDA, SQIVND (reference sequence). The CDR3 nucleotides read TGTGCCAGTAGCCGACCGGGCAGGGACTATGGCTACACCTTC. Its protein is CASSRPGRDYGYTF.

The chain carries TRBV11-3 and TRBJ2-7; no firm D call. CDR1 and CDR2 (germline): SGHNT, YENEEA. This CDR3 is built from 8 residues. The germline V and J ends were trimmed by 5 bases and 12 bases, with 5 bases remaining between them. The CDR3 nucleotides are TGTGCCAGCAGCCCCGGGTACTTC. Its protein product is CASSPGYF.

This chain links TRBV10-3 with TRBJ2-2; D remains unclear. This CDR3 is 13 amino acids long. V was pared by 6 bases and J by 3 bases, with 8 bases between. Germline CDR1 and CDR2: ENHRY and SYGVKD. The chain's CDR3 is CAIRALDTGELFF. CDR3 in DNA: TGTGCCATCAGGGCTCTGGACACCGGGGAGCTGTTTTTT.

This clone is a singleton in its sample. The rearrangement uses TRBV28 and TRBJ2-1; TRBD1 agrees at 9 bases. Germline lookup yields CDR1 MDHEN and CDR2 SYDVKM. V was clipped by 6 bases and J by 8 bases; unmatched bases: 11. This CDR3 has 15 amino acids. The CDR3 spells CASSRGGTGSDEQFF. The CDR3 region has the DNA TGTGCCAGCAGCCGTGGCGGGACAGGGTCCGATGAGCAGTTCTTC.

The genes are TRBV28 and TRBJ1-2; maybe TRBD1 (6 bases). V was trimmed by 6 bases and J by 4 bases, leaving 15 bases between them. The CDR3 loop spans 14 amino acids. CDR1 MDHEN and CDR2 SYDVKM come from the germline V gene. The CDR3 nucleotides read TGTGCCAGCAGCTCCCTGGGGGCAGGCTATGGCTACACCTTC. It is translated as CASSSLGAGYGYTF.

V and J are TRBV5-6 and TRBJ1-5; a possible D gene is TRBD1 (5 bases). The ends were cut back, 0 bases at V and 6 bases at J, with 13 bases in the middle. The CDR3 loop spans 15 amino acids. Germline lookup yields CDR1 SGHDT and CDR2 YYEEEE. CDR3 nucleotides: TGTGCCAGCAGCTTGGGGGGGAGGGCCGGTCAGCCCCAGCATTTT. This translates into CASSLGGRAGQPQHF.

V usage is TRBV27 and J usage is TRBJ2-1, with 8 bases fitting TRBD1. Germline-derived CDR1 and CDR2 are MNHEY and SMNVEV (reference sequence). The CDR3 runs 18 residues. J was trimmed by 4 bases and V by 2 bases; bases with no gene match: 13. Here the CDR3 reads CASSLGRTGYPQYNEQFF. CDR3 in DNA: TGTGCCAGCAGTTTAGGGAGGACAGGGTATCCCCAATACAATGAGCAGTTCTTC.

This clone was counted a few times. The chain has TRBV5-6 and TRBJ2-3; 7 nucleotides align to TRBD1. This CDR3 is built from 16 residues. The V segment lost 4 bases and the J segment 2 bases; nucleotides outside the gene matches: 10. Germline V CDR1 and CDR2: SGHDT, YYEEEE. This CDR3 is CASSTKQGSNTDTQYF. CDR3 coding DNA: TGTGCCAGCAGCACTAAACAGGGGTCTAACACAGATACGCAGTATTTT.